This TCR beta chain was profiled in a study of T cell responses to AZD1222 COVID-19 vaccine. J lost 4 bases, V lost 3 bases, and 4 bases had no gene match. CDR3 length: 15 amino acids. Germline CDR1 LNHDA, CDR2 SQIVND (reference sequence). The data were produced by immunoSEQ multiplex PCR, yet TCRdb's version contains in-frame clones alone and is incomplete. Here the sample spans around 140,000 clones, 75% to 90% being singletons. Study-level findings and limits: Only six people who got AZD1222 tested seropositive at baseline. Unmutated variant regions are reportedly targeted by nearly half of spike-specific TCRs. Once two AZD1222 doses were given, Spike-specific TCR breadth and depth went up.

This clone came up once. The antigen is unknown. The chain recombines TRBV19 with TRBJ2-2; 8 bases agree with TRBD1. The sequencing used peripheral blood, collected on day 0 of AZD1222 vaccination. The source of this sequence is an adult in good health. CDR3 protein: CASSMGQGATGELFF. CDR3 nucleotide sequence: TGTGCCAGTAGTATGGGTCAGGGGGCCACCGGGGAGCTGTTTTTT.